Listed below are T cell receptor beta chains from one sample, sequenced in a study of CD8+CD57+ T cells in acquired aplastic anemia. Each CDR3 protein gets one entry after TCRdb re-called the reads with MiXCR. The sample contains about 190,000 distinct CDR3 sequences, 50% to 55% of which appear only once. Sequencing was carried out using sorted CD4+, CD8+, or CD8+CD57+ T cells (not recorded which) from PBMCs. Source of these receptors: a human donor in good health, serving as a control. CDR3s leave out the opening cysteine and the closing phenylalanine or tryptophan. The order of the fields is D gene, J gene, clone size, V gene, CDR3 protein. D genes are given only for firm matches. Clone size is shown for a subset of rows, as once, few, many or a class of expanded clone.

TRBD1	TRBJ1-6	NA	TRBV19	ASSLRDSDNSPLH
NA	TRBJ2-7	NA	TRBV10-3	AISESGGGQGSSYEQY
NA	TRBJ1-5	NA	TRBV7-6	ASDPGWGPSDSNQPQH
NA	TRBJ2-1	NA	TRBV24-1	ATSDRRGRNNEQF
NA	TRBJ2-7	many	TRBV6-2/TRBV6-3	ASTDLLPYEQY
NA	TRBJ2-1	NA	TRBV6-1	ASSDKVRSTTLFLGISNEQF
NA	TRBJ2-7	many	TRBV20-1	SAPDTILSYEQY
NA	TRBJ1-1	NA	TRBV20-1	SVREANTEAF
NA	TRBJ1-5	once	TRBV28	ASSAGEWGNQPQH
NA	TRBJ1-2	once	TRBV5-5	ASSFTLRRTYGYT